These 3 T cell receptor beta chains were sequenced from one sample in a study of CD8 T cells in Susac syndrome (dated by TCRdb to the late 2010s). The receptor library was made with the immunoSEQ multiplex PCR assay. RNA was extracted using the RNeasy kit, and roughly 0.45 to 1 microgram was reverse transcribed with random hexamers. TCRdb trimmed public reads at Q25 via fastp, called clones via MiXCR and kept in-frame beta chains. Identical CDR3 protein sequences are pooled into one entry, listed with their most common genes and DNA. This sample comprises about 80,000 distinct CDR3 sequences, about 91% of them detected only once. Roughly 0.49% of the sample is taken by the ten largest. Input material: CD8+ T cells from PBMCs. The receptors here all came from a human donor with multiple sclerosis.

This chain uses TRBV19 with TRBJ1-1; D is ambiguous. Per the germline V gene, CDR1 is LNHDA and CDR2 is SQIVND (reference sequence). The CDR3 consists of 13 residues. Trimming took 1 base from V and 5 from J, leaving 8 bases between them. The CDR3 bases are TGTGCCAGTAGTATAGTAGACGGTACTGAAGCTTTCTTT. This translates into CASSIVDGTEAFF.

The rearrangement joins TRBV7-6 to TRBJ2-3; 7 bases are shared with TRBD2. The germline V gene has CDR1 SGHVS and CDR2 FNYEAQ. This CDR3 contains 15 residues. V shed 1 base, J shed 4 bases, and the junction held 5 bases outside the gene matches. The CDR3 DNA follows: TGTGCCAGCAGCTTAGAGGCGGCGGGGGCAGATACGCAGTATTTT. It translates to CASSLEAAGADTQYF.

The CDR3 is CASVPDRKIYNEQFF. CDR3 in DNA: TGTGCCAGTGTACCGGACAGGAAGATCTACAATGAGCAGTTCTTC. The rearrangement links TRBV28 to TRBJ2-1, with TRBD1 matching 7 bases. The CDR3 is 15 residues long. Germline loops: CDR1 MDHEN, CDR2 SYDVKM. After removal of 9 bases from V and 3 bases from J, the junction contained 11 bases not matched to a gene.